This T cell receptor beta chain comes out of a study of T cells in Graves' hyperthyroidism and ophthalmopathy. This CDR3 spans 16 amino acids. Germline values: CDR1 SNHLY, CDR2 FYNNEI. With V trimmed by 6 bases and J by 1 base, 3 bases remained unmatched. This clonotype was picked up many times. TCR beta CDR3 region amplification was performed from RNA transcripts. HTBI primers were the set used in a first-round RT-PCR of the TCR CDR3. TCRdb fed the multiplex PCR reads into MiXCR, producing one record per CDR3 protein. The data show some 250,000 distinct CDR3 sequences, with approximately 15% seen just once and about 14% held by the top ten.

The chain recombines TRBV2 with TRBJ2-2, with TRBD2 matching 12 bases. This sequence was found in a middle-aged woman with Graves' hyperthyroidism that later progressed to Graves' ophthalmopathy. Sequencing used blood. DNA of the CDR3: TGTGCCAGCAGCCAGACTAGCGGGAGGAACACCGGGGAGCTGTTTTTT. Its protein product is CASSQTSGRNTGELFF.